This TCR beta chain was found in a study of T-cell reconstitution after alpha-beta-depleted transplantation in children. Broader study findings: Diversity of TCRbeta at day 60 was high in some patients, arising from surviving recipient T cells and thymic progenitors. From newly produced T cells came most of the T-cell counts and diversity one year after transplant.

There are many counts of this clonotype. Its cognate antigen is unknown. The TCRbeta library was prepared with unique molecular identifiers. TCRdb called the PCR reads again in MiXCR, with one record for every CDR3 protein. The sample includes under 750,000 distinct CDR3 sequences, under 25% seen only once; the top ten take 14%. The V gene lost 6 bases and the J gene lost 4 bases, with 12 bases spanning the gap. CDR3 length: 13 amino acids. Looked up from germline, CDR1 is MNHNS and CDR2 is SASEGT. The sequences come from PBMCs, mostly from graft donor cells, collected 360 days after TCRalphabeta/CD19-depleted stem cell transplant. The clonotype comes from a boy less than two years old who had a stem cell transplant for acute myeloid leukemia, so the T cells may come from the graft donor. The J gene is TRBJ2-5, the V gene TRBV6-1; D unclear. The CDR3 sequence: CASSTLLGETQYF. CDR3 nucleotide sequence: TGTGCCAGCAGCACGCTGCTGGGAGAGACCCAGTACTTC.